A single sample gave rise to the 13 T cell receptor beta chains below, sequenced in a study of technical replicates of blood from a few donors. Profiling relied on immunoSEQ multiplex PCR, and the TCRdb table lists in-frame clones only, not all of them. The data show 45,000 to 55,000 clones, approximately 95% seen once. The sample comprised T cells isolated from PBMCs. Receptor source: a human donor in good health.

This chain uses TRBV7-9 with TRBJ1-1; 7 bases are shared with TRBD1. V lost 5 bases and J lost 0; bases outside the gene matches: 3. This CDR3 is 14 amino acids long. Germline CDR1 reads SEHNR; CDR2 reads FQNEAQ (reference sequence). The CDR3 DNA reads TGTGCCAGCAGCGGACAGGCCATGAACACTGAAGCTTTCTTT. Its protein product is CASSGQAMNTEAFF.

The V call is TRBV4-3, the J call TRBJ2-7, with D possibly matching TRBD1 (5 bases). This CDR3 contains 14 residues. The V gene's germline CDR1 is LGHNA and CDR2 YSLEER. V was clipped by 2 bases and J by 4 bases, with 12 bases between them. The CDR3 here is CASSQFTGSYEQYF. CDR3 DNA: TGCGCCAGCAGCCAATTTACAGGTTCGTACGAGCAGTACTTC.

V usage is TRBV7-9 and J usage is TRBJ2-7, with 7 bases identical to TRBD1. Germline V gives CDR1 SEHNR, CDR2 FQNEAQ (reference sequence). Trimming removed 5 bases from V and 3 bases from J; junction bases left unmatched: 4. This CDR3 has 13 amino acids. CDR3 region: CASSGTANYEQYF. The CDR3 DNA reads TGTGCCAGCAGCGGGACAGCGAACTACGAGCAGTACTTC.

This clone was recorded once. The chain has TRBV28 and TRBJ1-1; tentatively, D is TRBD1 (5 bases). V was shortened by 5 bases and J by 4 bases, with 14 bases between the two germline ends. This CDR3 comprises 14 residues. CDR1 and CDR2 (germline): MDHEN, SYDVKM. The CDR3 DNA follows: TGTGCCAGCAGTAGGGGCAGGGAACTCACTGAAGCTTTCTTT. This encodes CASSRGRELTEAFF.

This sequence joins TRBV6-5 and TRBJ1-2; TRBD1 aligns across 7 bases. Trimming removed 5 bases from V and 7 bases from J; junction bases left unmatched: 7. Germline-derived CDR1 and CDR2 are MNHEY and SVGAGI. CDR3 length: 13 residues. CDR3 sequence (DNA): TGTGCCAGCAGTACGACAGGGTGGGGTGGCTACACCTTC. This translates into CASSTTGWGGYTF.

In DNA, the CDR3 is TGTGCCAGCAGTGGGGTAGAGGGACAGGAAAGCTATGGCTACACCTTC. Its translation: CASSGVEGQESYGYTF. The V and J genes are TRBV2 and TRBJ1-2, with 8 nucleotides matching TRBD1. This CDR3 is built from 16 residues. Germline assignment: CDR1 SNHLY and CDR2 FYNNEI. Germline trimming cut 4 bases from V and 4 bases from J; bases unmatched to any gene: 11.

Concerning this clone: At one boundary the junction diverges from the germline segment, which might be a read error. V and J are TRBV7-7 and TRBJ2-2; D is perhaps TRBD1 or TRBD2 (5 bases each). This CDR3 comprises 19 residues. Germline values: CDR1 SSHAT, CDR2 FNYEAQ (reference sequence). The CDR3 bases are TGTGCTAGCAGCCTAGGGACCGGGGTTGCGGGTACGAACACCGGGGAGCTGTTTTTT. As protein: CASSLGTGVAGTNTGELFF. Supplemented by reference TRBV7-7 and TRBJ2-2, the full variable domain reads GAGVSQSPRYKVTKRGQDVTLRCDPISSHATLYWYQQALGQGPEFLTYFNYEAQPDKSGLPSDRFSAERPEGSISTLTIQRTEQRDSAMYRCASSLGTGVAGTNTGELFFGEGSRLTVL.

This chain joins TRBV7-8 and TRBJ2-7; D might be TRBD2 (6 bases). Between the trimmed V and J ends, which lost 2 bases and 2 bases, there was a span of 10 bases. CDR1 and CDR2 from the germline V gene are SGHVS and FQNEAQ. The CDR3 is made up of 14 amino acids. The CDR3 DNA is TGTGCCAGCAGCTTAAGCGGGTTAACCTACGAGCAGTACTTC. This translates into CASSLSGLTYEQYF.

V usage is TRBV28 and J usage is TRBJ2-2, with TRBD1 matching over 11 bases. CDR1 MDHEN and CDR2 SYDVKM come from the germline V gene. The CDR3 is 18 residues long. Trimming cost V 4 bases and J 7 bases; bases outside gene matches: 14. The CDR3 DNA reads TGTGCCAGCAGTTACCCCTTAGGCGGGACAGGGGGATTCGGGGAGCTGTTTTTT. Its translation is CASSYPLGGTGGFGELFF.

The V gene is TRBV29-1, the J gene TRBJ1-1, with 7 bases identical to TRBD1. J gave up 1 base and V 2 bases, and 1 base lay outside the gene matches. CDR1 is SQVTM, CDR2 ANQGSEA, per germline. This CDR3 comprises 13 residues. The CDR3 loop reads CSVERQGNTEAFF. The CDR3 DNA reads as TGCAGCGTTGAAAGACAGGGGAACACTGAAGCTTTCTTT.

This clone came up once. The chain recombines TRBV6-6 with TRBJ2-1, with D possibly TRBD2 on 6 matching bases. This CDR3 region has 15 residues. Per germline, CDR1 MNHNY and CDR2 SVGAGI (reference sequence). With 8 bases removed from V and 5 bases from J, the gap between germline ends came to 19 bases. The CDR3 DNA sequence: TGTGCCAGCTTTCAAGAAGCGGGCCCGAACAATGAGCAGTTCTTC. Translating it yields CASFQEAGPNNEQFF.

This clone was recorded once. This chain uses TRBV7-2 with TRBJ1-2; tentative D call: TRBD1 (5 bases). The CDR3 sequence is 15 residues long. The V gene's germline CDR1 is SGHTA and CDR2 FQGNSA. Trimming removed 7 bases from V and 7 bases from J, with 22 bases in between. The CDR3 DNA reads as TGTGCCAGCATCTTGGTCTTTGCGCAGGGTGGTGGCTACACCTTC. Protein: CASILVFAQGGGYTF. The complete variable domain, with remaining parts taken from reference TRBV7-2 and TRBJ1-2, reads GAGVSQSPSNKVTEKGKDVELRCDPISGHTALYWYRQSLGQGLEFLIYFQGNSAPDKSGLPSDRFSAERTGGSVSTLTIQRTQQEDSAVYLCASILVFAQGGGYTFGSGTRLTVV.

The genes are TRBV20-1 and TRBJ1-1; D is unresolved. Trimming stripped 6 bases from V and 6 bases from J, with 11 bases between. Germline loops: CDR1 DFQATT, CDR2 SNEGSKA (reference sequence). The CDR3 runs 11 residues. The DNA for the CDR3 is TGCAGTGCCGAGGATTATCCTGAAGCTTTCTTT. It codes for CSAEDYPEAFF.